This T cell receptor beta chain was recovered during a study of T-cell memory formation after mild COVID-19. Background on the study: There were largely donor-specific TCR clusters.

TCRdb ran MiXCR on the 5' RACE reads and lists one entry per CDR3 protein. The sample contains more than 110,000 distinct CDR3 sequences, around 27% of which appear only once. Study results and caveats: Within pre-infection memory, some responding clones were found, suggesting cross-reactive memory joined. Later expanders leaned CD4+, whereas clones that contracted between day 15 and 85 were balanced CD4/CD8.

Notes on this clonotype: Its antigen is still unknown.

Sequenced sample: PBMCs or a T cell subset sorted from them (not recorded which). The sequence came from an adult woman who had mild COVID-19 (a few samples of this study predate the infection). Cell type and time point are not known.

The CDR3 protein is CASSVYGGASSYEQYF. CDR3 bases: TGTGCCAGCAGTGTGTATGGAGGGGCGAGCTCCTACGAGCAGTACTTC. This chain links TRBV6-1 with TRBJ2-7; maybe TRBD2 (6 bases). Germline CDR1 and CDR2: MNHNS and SASEGT. Trimming removed 4 bases at V and 0 bases at J, with 16 bases between. This CDR3 spans 16 amino acids.